This T cell receptor (beta chain) was identified during a study of spatial heterogeneity in lung cancer. Germline values: CDR1 SGHKS, CDR2 YYEKEE (reference sequence). This CDR3 is 15 amino acids long. Indicated time point: sample taken at primary tumor resection. Whole RNA from tumor, nontumor lung or frozen PBMC was sequenced unsorted. In TCRdb, the 5' RACE reads were re-called with MiXCR into one record per CDR3 protein. The repertoire holds about 90,000 distinct CDR3 sequences, with over 8.5% as singletons. Of note for this clonotype: One end of the junction is discordant with germline, which a read error may explain.

The specimen comprised PBMCs, sampled at surgery. This sequence was found in a male donor with early-stage non-small cell lung cancer. The V and J genes are TRBV5-5 and TRBJ2-3; 9 nucleotides agree with TRBD2. The CDR3 sequence is CTSSPVAGAADTQYF. Written as DNA, the CDR3 is TGTACCAGCAGCCCGGTAGCGGGGGCCGCAGATACGCAGTATTTT.